The present entry profiles one TCR beta chain with its context. The sample is drawn from a study of blood T cell repertoires in COVID-19. Using immunoSEQ multiplex PCR, the repertoire was profiled, and TCRdb retains in-frame clones only, with some absent. This table has 140,000 to 150,000 clones, 82% appearing once. Germline CDR1 reads SGDLS; CDR2 reads YYNGEE. This CDR3 is 14 amino acids long. Unmatched junction bases numbered 7, after V lost 3 bases and J lost 10 bases. The clonotype comes from a human donor with acute or convalescent COVID-19. The donor label of this sample is uncertain. V usage is TRBV9 and J usage is TRBJ2-7, with 13 positions matching TRBD2. The sample consisted of peripheral blood. CDR3 region: CASSDPTSGGRQYF. The CDR3 nucleotides read TGTGCCAGCAGCGATCCGACTAGCGGGGGGAGACAGTACTTC.